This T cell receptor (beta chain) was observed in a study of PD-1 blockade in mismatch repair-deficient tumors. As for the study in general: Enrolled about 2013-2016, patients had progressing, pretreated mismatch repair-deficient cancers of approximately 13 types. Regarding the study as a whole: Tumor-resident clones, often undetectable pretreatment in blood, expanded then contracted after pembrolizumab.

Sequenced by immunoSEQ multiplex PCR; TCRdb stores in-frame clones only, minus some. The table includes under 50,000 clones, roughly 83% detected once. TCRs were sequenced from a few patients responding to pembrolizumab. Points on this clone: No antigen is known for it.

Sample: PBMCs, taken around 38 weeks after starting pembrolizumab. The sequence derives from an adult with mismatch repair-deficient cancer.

CDR3: CASSQDLSSNQPQHF. In DNA form, the CDR3 reads TGCGCCAGCAGCCAAGATCTATCTAGCAATCAGCCCCAGCATTTT. The chain combines TRBV4-1 with TRBJ1-5; no firm D call. The CDR3 length is 15 residues. From germline, CDR1 is MGHRA and CDR2 YSYEKL. Trimming left V 0 bases short and J 0 bases short, with 6 bases between.